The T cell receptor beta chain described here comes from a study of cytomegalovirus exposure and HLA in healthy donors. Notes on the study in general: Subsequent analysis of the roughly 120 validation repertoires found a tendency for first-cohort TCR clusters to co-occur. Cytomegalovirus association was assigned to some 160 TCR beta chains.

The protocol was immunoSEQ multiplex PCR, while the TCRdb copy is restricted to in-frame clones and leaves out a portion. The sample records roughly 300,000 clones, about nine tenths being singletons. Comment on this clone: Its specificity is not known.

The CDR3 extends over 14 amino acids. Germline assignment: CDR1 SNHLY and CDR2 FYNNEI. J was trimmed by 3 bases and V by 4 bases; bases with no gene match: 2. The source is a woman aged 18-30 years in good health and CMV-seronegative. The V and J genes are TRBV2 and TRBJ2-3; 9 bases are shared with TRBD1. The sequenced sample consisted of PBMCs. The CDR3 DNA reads TGTGCCAGCAGTGGGGGACAGGGAACAGATACGCAGTATTTT. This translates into CASSGGQGTDTQYF.